What follows describes a single T cell receptor (beta chain). This sample also contains other DNA sequences that code for the same CDR3. This entry belongs to a study of blood T cell repertoires in COVID-19. In the study overall: There were acute and convalescent COVID-19 samples, and they came from the United States, Italy and Spain. Sample material is recorded as cDNA or gDNA derived from T cells, B-cell-depleted T cells, or PBMCs.

Source study methods: Using reference gene primer amplification, nucleated cell counts were estimated. Profiling relied on immunoSEQ multiplex PCR, and the TCRdb table lists in-frame clones only, not all of them. The V and J calls and clone size were taken over from that table, and D and trimming were inferred from the DNA. The sample includes more than 250,000 clones, over 65% of them seen just once. V lost 4 bases and J 0 bases, leaving 10 bases between the germline ends. CDR1 is SQVTM and CDR2 is ANQGSEA in the germline V gene. The length of the CDR3 is 14 residues. This chain links TRBV29-1 with TRBJ1-3; possible D gene TRBD1, 5 bases. The receptor's source is a man between 60 and 70 years old who had recovered from COVID-19. The source material was peripheral blood. Here the CDR3 DNA reads TGCAGCGTTGTGGCAGGGAACTCTGGAAACACCATATATTTT. It specifies CSVVAGNSGNTIYF.